This entry lists 16 T cell receptor beta chains sequenced from one sample in a study of blood T cell repertoires in COVID-19. Method: immunoSEQ multiplex PCR; TCRdb's copy keeps in-frame clones and lacks some. The table shows approximately 290,000 clones, with approximately 86% occurring only once. Sequencing used peripheral blood. These receptors all come from a man between 18 and 35 years old with active or convalescent COVID-19.

The gene calls are TRBV27 and TRBJ2-3, with 7 bases identical to TRBD2. The J segment lost 4 bases and the V segment lost 6 bases, leaving 7 bases of the junction unmatched. Germline CDR1 and CDR2: MNHEY and SMNVEV (reference sequence). CDR3 length: 14 amino acids. As DNA, the CDR3 is TGTGCCAGCAGCGAGGCTCTAGCGGCAGATACGCAGTATTTT. This sequence encodes CASSEALAADTQYF.

This clone was detected only a few times. This chain links TRBV6-5 with TRBJ1-2, with 7 bases lining up with TRBD1. Germline-derived CDR1 and CDR2 are MNHEY and SVGAGI. The junction had 9 bases not matched to a gene; V was cut back by 6 bases and J by 8 bases. This CDR3 has 13 residues. CDR3 protein: CASSKDRVRGYTF. DNA of the CDR3: TGTGCCAGCAGCAAAGACAGGGTCCGAGGCTACACCTTC.

The CDR3 reads CSVERLAGIGNEQFF. CDR3 DNA: TGCAGCGTTGAAAGACTAGCGGGCATAGGGAATGAGCAGTTCTTC. This rearrangement joins TRBV29-1 to TRBJ2-1, with 10 bases that match TRBD2. Germline CDR1 reads SQVTM; CDR2 reads ANQGSEA. The CDR3 loop spans 15 amino acids. Unmatched junction bases numbered 8, after V lost 2 bases and J lost 7 bases.

This chain connects TRBV4-1 to TRBJ1-1; 7 bases map to TRBD1. The V and J ends lost 0 bases and 12 bases, in that order; junction bases with no gene match: 13. This CDR3 is 15 amino acids long. Germline CDR1 MGHRA, CDR2 YSYEKL. CDR3: CASSQEAQGDRLTFF. The CDR3, as DNA: TGCGCCAGCAGCCAAGAGGCGCAGGGGGATCGTTTGACTTTCTTT.

The chain combines TRBV6-6 with TRBJ1-5, with D perhaps matching TRBD1 (5 bases). From germline, CDR1 is MNHNY and CDR2 SVGAGI (reference sequence). V was shortened by 4 bases and J by 5 bases, with 12 bases between the two germline ends. This CDR3 has 14 amino acids. The CDR3 DNA reads as TGTGCCAGCAGTTTCGGAGGGGTTGATCAGCCCCAGCATTTT. Its translation is CASSFGGVDQPQHF.

The rearrangement uses TRBV7-2 and TRBJ1-1; 8 nucleotides line up with TRBD1. This CDR3 is 16 amino acids long. V gave up 1 base and J gave up 0 bases; unmatched junction bases: 4. The germline gives CDR1 SGHTA, CDR2 FQGNSA. The chain's CDR3 is CASSLGWGQVNTEAFF. CDR3 DNA: TGTGCCAGCAGCTTAGGTTGGGGACAGGTGAACACTGAAGCTTTCTTT.

This clone was seen only once. The genes are TRBV9 and TRBJ1-2, with 8 bases identical to TRBD1. Germline V gene lookup returns CDR1 SGDLS and CDR2 YYNGEE. The CDR3 covers 15 residues. J gave up 5 bases and V 0 bases, and 6 bases lay outside the gene matches. Written as DNA, the CDR3 is TGTGCCAGCAGCGTAGACCCGGACAGGGTATATGGCTACACCTTC. Its translation is CASSVDPDRVYGYTF.

The CDR3 sequence is CASQLAGVETQYF. As DNA, the CDR3 is TGTGCCAGCCAACTAGCGGGGGTAGAGACCCAGTACTTC. This chain links TRBV28 with TRBJ2-5; 11 nucleotides match TRBD2. V was clipped by 8 bases and J by 4 bases; unmatched bases: 3. Germline V gives CDR1 MDHEN, CDR2 SYDVKM. The length of the CDR3 is 13 residues.

In regard to this clone: This sample includes further DNA sequences coding for the same CDR3. V and J are TRBV5-1 and TRBJ2-3, with 7 bases aligning to TRBD1. Trimming removed 4 bases from V and 1 base from J; junction bases left unmatched: 3. This CDR3 spans 14 amino acids. Germline assignment: CDR1 SGHRS and CDR2 YFSETQ. For the CDR3, the DNA is TGCGCCAGCAGCCCAGGACAGGGCACAGATACGCAGTATTTT. It encodes CASSPGQGTDTQYF.

The chain has TRBV28 and TRBJ2-5; TRBD2 aligns across 7 bases. The germline CDR1 and CDR2 sequences are MDHEN and SYDVKM. The CDR3 sequence is 17 residues long. Trimming removed 6 bases from V and 5 bases from J; junction bases left unmatched: 18. CDR3 DNA: TGTGCCAGCAGCCTAGGGTGGCGGGGAGGGGCAGGGGAGACCCAGTACTTC. It is translated as CASSLGWRGGAGETQYF.

The chain combines TRBV18 with TRBJ1-1; D call uncertain. CDR3 length: 13 residues. Trimming took 4 bases from V and 6 from J, leaving 12 bases between them. Germline CDR1 and CDR2: KGHSH and LQKENI. In DNA form, the CDR3 reads TGTGCCAGCTCACTCATGGACTCAGCTGAAGCTTTCTTT. As protein: CASSLMDSAEAFF.

This chain connects TRBV19 to TRBJ1-4, with 8 bases that match TRBD1. Germline assignment: CDR1 LNHDA and CDR2 SQIVND (reference sequence). The length of the CDR3 is 15 residues. V shed 3 bases, J shed 7 bases, and the junction held 7 bases outside the gene matches. The CDR3 nucleotides read TGTGCCAGTAGTATCTGGGGACAGGAGGTTGAAAAACTGTTTTTT. It specifies CASSIWGQEVEKLFF.

This clone was seen only once. This chain uses TRBV19 with TRBJ2-5; weak D call: TRBD1 (5 bases). V lost 6 bases and J lost 5, with 13 bases in between. Germline CDR1 is LNHDA and CDR2 is SQIVND (reference sequence). The CDR3 has 13 residues. The CDR3 sequence: CASSEDSGETQYF. Written as DNA, the CDR3 is TGTGCCAGTAGCGAAGACAGTGGGGAGACCCAGTACTTC.

This rearrangement joins TRBV19 to TRBJ2-7; 9 bases map to TRBD2. The length of the CDR3 is 14 residues. The V and J ends lost 3 bases and 2 bases, in that order; junction bases with no gene match: 2. Germline lookup yields CDR1 LNHDA and CDR2 SQIVND (reference sequence). The DNA of the CDR3 is TGTGCCAGTAGTATCGGCGGGAGGGCCTACGAGCAGTACTTC. Translation: CASSIGGRAYEQYF.

This clone showed up just a few times. This rearrangement joins TRBV5-1 to TRBJ2-7; D gene ambiguous. Germline loops: CDR1 SGHRS, CDR2 YFSETQ. V gave up 4 bases and J gave up 4 bases, with 12 bases separating them. The CDR3 has 13 amino acids. This CDR3 reads CASSPGGAYEQYF. DNA for the CDR3: TGCGCCAGCAGCCCCGGTGGAGCTTACGAGCAGTACTTC.

This sequence joins TRBV10-1 and TRBJ2-1; possible D gene TRBD1, 7 bases. CDR1 is WNHNN, CDR2 SYGVQD, per germline (reference sequence). This CDR3 is built from 13 residues. Trimming took 7 bases from V and 10 from J, leaving 17 bases between them. The CDR3 region is CASKESGGGEQFF. As DNA, the CDR3 is TGCGCCAGCAAAGAATCTGGAGGGGGCGAGCAGTTCTTC.